Following are 5 T cell receptor beta chains from one sample sequenced in a study of blood T cell repertoires in COVID-19. This table comes from immunoSEQ multiplex PCR, and its TCRdb copy is limited to in-frame clones, with some not included. Of about 170,000 clones in the sample, around 85% are singletons; the top ten hold roughly 8.8%. Sequencing input: peripheral blood. These TCRs come from a woman aged 80 or over with COVID-19, enrolled during active disease.

The table lists this clone with many counts. The rearrangement uses TRBV5-8 and TRBJ1-3, with D possibly being TRBD1 (6 bases). The germline V gene encodes CDR1 SGHTS and CDR2 YDEGEE. The CDR3 runs 15 residues. V gave up 6 bases and J gave up 2 bases, with 15 bases separating them. The DNA of the CDR3 is TGTGCCAGCACCTTTCAGGGGTCGGCTGGAAACACCATATATTTT. Translating it yields CASTFQGSAGNTIYF.

This clone came up a few times. V is TRBV29-1 and J is TRBJ1-2; D is perhaps TRBD1 (6 bases). Per the germline V gene, CDR1 is SQVTM and CDR2 is ANQGSEA. Trimming left V 4 bases short and J 4 bases short, with 13 bases between. This CDR3 contains 13 residues. CDR3 nucleotides: TGCAGCGTTGGGGGGGGCGCCGGCTATGGCTACACCTTC. Its protein product is CSVGGGAGYGYTF.

This chain joins TRBV2 and TRBJ2-1, with TRBD2 matching over 7 bases. The CDR3 is made up of 14 amino acids. Trimming cost V 7 bases and J 5 bases; bases outside gene matches: 8. Germline V gene lookup returns CDR1 SNHLY and CDR2 FYNNEI. In DNA form, the CDR3 reads TGTGCCAGCAACTTTGGGACTACCCACAATGAGCAGTTCTTC. Translated: CASNFGTTHNEQFF.

The chain couples TRBV2 to TRBJ1-4; 8 nucleotides line up with TRBD1. The CDR3 length is 17 residues. Trimming at V came to 7 bases and at J to 7 bases, leaving 17 bases not matched to a gene. Germline loops: CDR1 SNHLY, CDR2 FYNNEI. The CDR3, as DNA: TGTGCCAGCAAAGATGCGAGACAGGGGCTTTTGGGTGAAAAACTGTTTTTT. The encoded protein is CASKDARQGLLGEKLFF.

The rearrangement uses TRBV19 and TRBJ2-2; a weak D match, TRBD1 (6 bases). Germline CDR1 reads LNHDA; CDR2 reads SQIVND (reference sequence). This CDR3 is built from 14 residues. V was shortened by 1 base and J by 7 bases, with 10 bases between the two germline ends. The CDR3 DNA reads TGTGCCAGTAGTATAGGTTGGGGGCACGGGGAGCTGTTTTTT. It yields the protein CASSIGWGHGELFF.